This T cell receptor (beta chain) was sequenced during a study of shared clonotypes between healthy human individuals. Produced via immunoSEQ multiplex PCR; TCRdb's table is partial and in-frame only. The sample lists about 2 million clones, 95% occurring once. The CDR3 length is 18 residues. Germline CDR1 GTSNPN, CDR2 SVGIG (reference sequence). Trimming stripped 5 bases from V and 3 bases from J, with 26 bases between. The TCR sequence derives from a man between 18 and 29 years old in good health. V is TRBV30 and J is TRBJ1-3; D call uncertain. The sample comprised naive CD4+ T cells sorted from blood. Indicated subset: CD45RA+ positively selected. DNA for the CDR3: TGTGCCTGGGGACCGGCGGTTGGACCGGCTCTTGGTGGAAACACCATATATTTT. Residues: CAWGPAVGPALGGNTIYF.